This T cell receptor beta chain was sequenced during a study of T cells in Graves' hyperthyroidism and ophthalmopathy. About the research overall: Peripheral blood was secured at the point of initial diagnosis, before any treatment.

This CDR3 has 18 residues. Germline lookup yields CDR1 KGHSH and CDR2 LQKENI. The J segment lost 4 bases and the V segment lost 0 bases, leaving 11 bases of the junction unmatched. Amplified regions were TCR beta CDR3 sequences from RNA transcripts. The study used the HTBI primer set for a first-round RT-PCR of the TCR CDR3. TCRdb independently ran MiXCR on the multiplex PCR reads; one entry per CDR3 protein. The sample includes approximately 150,000 distinct CDR3 sequences, over 8% of them seen just once. Overall study findings and caveats: In blood, most of the thyroid clonotypes expanded above 0.001 were also present. Ophthalmopathy was identified by the model a median about 6.4 months ahead of onset.

Notes on this clonotype: Antigen: not known.

Fresh peripheral blood, more than 8 ml of it, supplied the PBMCs. This chain connects TRBV18 to TRBJ2-3, with TRBD2 identical over 9 bases. The sequence was collected from a woman under 30 with Graves' hyperthyroidism that later progressed to Graves' ophthalmopathy. The sample comprised blood. The CDR3 spells CASSPPLAGGPGADTQYF. Written as DNA, the CDR3 is TGTGCCAGCTCACCACCTCTCGCGGGAGGGCCCGGGGCAGATACGCAGTATTTT.